Each of the 18 T cell receptor beta chains below was sequenced from the same sample in a study of shared clonotypes between healthy human individuals. Clones were sequenced by immunoSEQ multiplex PCR, and TCRdb holds only the in-frame ones, with some missing. The repertoire includes fewer than 700,000 clones, 70% to 80% of them detected once, and around 12% sits in the top ten. The specimen was PBMCs. These receptors were taken from a woman aged 40 to 49 in good health. Some clones in this sample may be carry-over from other donors' samples.

The chain couples TRBV5-1 to TRBJ2-1; the match to TRBD2 covers 10 bases. The V gene end was trimmed by 4 bases and the J gene end by 9 bases; junction bases not matched to a gene: 7. The CDR3 is made up of 14 amino acids. The V gene's germline CDR1 is SGHRS and CDR2 YFSETQ. The DNA of the CDR3 is TGCGCCAGCAGCGACGCTAGCGGGAGTAGTGAGCAGTTCTTC. It encodes CASSDASGSSEQFF.

About this clone itself: A far bigger clonotype differs at one base, so this is likely a read error. The identical CDR3 is also encoded by other nucleotide sequences in the sample. The DNA of the CDR3 is TGTGCCAGCAGCTTACTCTCGACAGGGGGGGATGAGCAGTACTTC. It translates to CASSLLSTGGDEQYF. The V gene is TRBV28, the J gene TRBJ2-5, with 9 positions matching TRBD1. Trimming at V came to 6 bases and at J to 11 bases, leaving 16 bases not matched to a gene. This CDR3 region has 15 residues. Germline CDR1 and CDR2: MDHEN and SYDVKM.

Comments on this clone: A much larger clone lies one base from this, so it may be a read error. Distinct nucleotide sequences in the sample also encode this CDR3. The chain's CDR3 is CASSLASGSNTGELFF. The CDR3 DNA is TGTGCCAGCAGCTTAGCAAGCGGCTCGAACACCGGGGAGCTATTTTTT. The V gene is TRBV7-8, the J gene TRBJ2-2; possible D gene TRBD2, 5 bases. CDR3 length equals 16 residues. The germline gives CDR1 SGHVS, CDR2 FQNEAQ.

Comments on this clone: Within the sample, other DNA sequences also encode this same CDR3. This chain links TRBV9 with TRBJ2-1; D is unclear. The CDR3 has 16 residues. V lost 0 bases and J lost 0, with 10 bases in between. Germline CDR1 is SGDLS and CDR2 is YYNGEE. In nucleotides, the CDR3 is TGTGCCAGCAGCGTAGGAGGCCGGAGCTCCTACAATGAGCAGTTCTTC. Its protein is CASSVGGRSSYNEQFF.

The CDR3 DNA reads TGTGCCAGCAGCCCCGGGATCAACAATGAGCAGTTCTTC. Translation gives CASSPGINNEQFF. This chain joins TRBV7-3 and TRBJ2-1; tentative D call: TRBD2 (5 bases). The germline CDR1 and CDR2 sequences are SGHTA and FQGTGA. Trimming removed 5 bases from V and 5 bases from J, with 10 bases in between. This CDR3 is built from 13 residues.

This clone appeared once. This chain links TRBV4-2 with TRBJ2-7; D may be TRBD2 (5 bases). The germline gives CDR1 LGHNA, CDR2 YNFKEQ. The CDR3 consists of 18 residues. V was pared by 2 bases and J by 2 bases, with 22 bases between. Written as DNA, the CDR3 is TGTGCCAGCAGCCAAACGTCCATGACTACAGCGACTGCCTACGAGCAGTACTTC. Its translation: CASSQTSMTTATAYEQYF.

This chain connects TRBV2 to TRBJ1-5, with D unclear. The V and J ends lost 2 bases and 5 bases respectively, with 10 bases between them. Germline CDR1 is SNHLY and CDR2 is FYNNEI. The CDR3 runs 14 residues. The chain's CDR3 is CASSERQNHQPQHF. CDR3 sequence (DNA): TGTGCCAGCAGTGAAAGGCAGAACCATCAGCCCCAGCATTTT.

The chain combines TRBV5-1 with TRBJ2-3; 7 bases are a match to TRBD2. The germline CDR1 and CDR2 sequences are SGHRS and YFSETQ. CDR3 length equals 22 residues. J lost 3 bases, V lost 0 bases, and 25 bases had no gene match. The CDR3 DNA reads TGCGCCAGCAGCTTGGGGTCGCGAACCGTTCTGTGGGAGGGCTCCGAAACAGATACGCAGTATTTT. This sequence encodes CASSLGSRTVLWEGSETDTQYF.

The chain couples TRBV29-1 to TRBJ2-5; 7 bases are shared with TRBD2. The V gene's germline CDR1 is SQVTM and CDR2 ANQGSEA. The CDR3 is 12 amino acids. V lost 3 bases and J lost 7; bases outside the gene matches: 5. CDR3 DNA: TGCAGCGTTGATTGGGGGAGGGCGACCCAGTACTTC. It is translated as CSVDWGRATQYF.

This clone was seen only a few times. The CDR3: CASRPDRTGEQYF. CDR3 nucleotides: TGTGCCAGTAGGCCGGACAGGACGGGCGAGCAGTACTTC. V usage is TRBV19 and J usage is TRBJ2-7; the match to TRBD1 covers 7 bases. CDR3 size: 13 residues. V was clipped by 6 bases and J by 6 bases; unmatched bases: 8. CDR1 is LNHDA, CDR2 SQIVND, per germline (reference sequence).

The chain couples TRBV19 to TRBJ1-5, with a weak D call TRBD1 (6 bases). V was trimmed by 5 bases and J by 0 bases, leaving 11 bases between them. CDR3 length: 15 amino acids. The germline gives CDR1 LNHDA, CDR2 SQIVND (reference sequence). CDR3 protein: CASSYRQDSNQPQHF. The CDR3 DNA reads TGTGCCAGTAGTTACCGACAGGATAGCAATCAGCCCCAGCATTTT.

J is TRBJ2-5 and V is TRBV29-1; D ambiguous. The CDR3 consists of 14 residues. Germline V gene lookup returns CDR1 SQVTM and CDR2 ANQGSEA. Trimming cost V 4 bases and J 3 bases, with 15 bases left between them. The CDR3, as DNA: TGCAGCGTTGCATACCCCGCCAGGAAAGAGACCCAGTACTTC. It codes for CSVAYPARKETQYF.

V is TRBV10-3 and J is TRBJ2-3; D not resolved. The V gene lost 6 bases and the J gene lost 0 bases, with 19 bases spanning the gap. This CDR3 has 17 residues. The germline gives CDR1 ENHRY, CDR2 SYGVKD. The CDR3 reads CAISSGFGEFSTDTQYF. CDR3 coding DNA: TGTGCCATCAGCAGTGGGTTTGGCGAGTTCAGCACAGATACGCAGTATTTT.

The chain links TRBV30 to TRBJ2-2, with 8 bases aligning to TRBD2. The CDR3 covers 18 residues. The germline V gene encodes CDR1 GTSNPN and CDR2 SVGIG (reference sequence). With V trimmed by 3 bases and J by 4 bases, 16 bases remained unmatched. CDR3 DNA: TGTGCCTGGAGAAGAGGGAGACTAGCGTTAGGAGGCACCGGGGAGCTGTTTTTT. Translating it yields CAWRRGRLALGGTGELFF.

The V and J genes are TRBV10-2 and TRBJ2-1; perhaps TRBD1 as D (6 bases). The V end lost 5 bases, the J end lost 9 bases, and 11 bases lay between the germline ends. The germline CDR1 and CDR2 sequences are WSHSY and SAAADI. The CDR3 is 12 amino acids. Here the CDR3 DNA reads TGCGCCAGCAGTTTCAGGGGCAGTGAGCAGTTCTTC. Residues: CASSFRGSEQFF.

The chain links TRBV18 to TRBJ1-2; the match to TRBD1 covers 8 bases. The V segment lost 3 bases and the J segment 4 bases; nucleotides outside the gene matches: 7. Germline-derived CDR1 and CDR2 are KGHSH and LQKENI. The CDR3 has 15 residues. In DNA, the CDR3 is TGTGCCAGCTCACCGGACAGGGCTGCTGGCTATGGCTACACCTTC. Translated, it gives CASSPDRAAGYGYTF.

The chain has TRBV5-1 and TRBJ1-1, with D maybe TRBD1 (5 bases). V dropped 0 bases and J dropped 0 bases, with 9 bases sitting between them. CDR3 length: 15 amino acids. Germline loops: CDR1 SGHRS, CDR2 YFSETQ. CDR3 DNA: TGCGCCAGCAGCTTGGGGGAGGGGTTGAACACTGAAGCTTTCTTT. Encoded protein: CASSLGEGLNTEAFF. The whole variable domain, filled in from reference TRBV5-1 and TRBJ1-1, reads KAGVTQTPRYLIKTRGQQVTLSCSPISGHRSVSWYQQTPGQGLQFLFEYFSETQRNKGNFPGRFSGRQFSNSRSEMNVSTLELGDSALYLCASSLGEGLNTEAFFGQGTRLTVV.

The gene calls are TRBV6-5 and TRBJ2-5; D unclear. The J call is uncertain, as TRBJ2-7 better fits the DNA end. The CDR3 spans 14 residues. Germline CDR1 MNHEY, CDR2 SVGAGI. The CDR3 DNA sequence: TGTGCCAGCAGTCGCTTGCCGTCCTCCTACGAGCAGTACTTC. Translation: CASSRLPSSYEQYF.